The 7 T cell receptor beta chains in this list originate from one sample, sequenced in a study of sequential checkpoint blockade in melanoma. Treatment in this sample: randomized to nivolumab then ipilimumab (arm A) or the reverse (arm B). Generated by immunoSEQ multiplex PCR, the TCRdb table keeps only in-frame clones and is missing some. This table has roughly 20,000 clones, approximately 81% appearing once. The sequencing here drew on CD8+ T cells sorted from blood (inferred from file names), taken from a patient given nivolumab and ipilimumab in sequence. The receptor set was obtained from a human donor with melanoma.

Here the CDR3 reads CASSLDEVFTAGELFF. The CDR3 DNA is TGTGCCAGCAGTTTGGATGAGGTGTTTACGGCCGGGGAGCTGTTTTTT. The chain combines TRBV28 with TRBJ2-2; no reliable D call. The V and J ends lost 3 bases and 6 bases respectively, with 17 bases between them. Germline V gene sequence: CDR1 MDHEN, CDR2 SYDVKM. This CDR3 has 16 amino acids.

V gene TRBV5-5 combines with J gene TRBJ2-7; D is perhaps TRBD2 (6 bases). The CDR3 sequence is 14 residues long. Per germline, CDR1 SGHKS and CDR2 YYEKEE (reference sequence). Trimming removed 4 bases from V and 2 bases from J, with 13 bases in between. CDR3 sequence reads: CASSTAGQTYEQYF. For the CDR3, the DNA is TGTGCCAGCAGCACGGCGGGGCAGACCTACGAGCAGTACTTC.

The chain links TRBV2 to TRBJ2-2; 13 bases align to TRBD2. V was clipped by 2 bases and J by 2 bases; unmatched bases: 5. Germline loops: CDR1 SNHLY, CDR2 FYNNEI. This CDR3 has 18 amino acids. The CDR3 DNA reads as TGTGCCAGCAGTGAACCCTGGACTAGCGGGGGCAACACCGGGGAGCTGTTTTTT. Residues: CASSEPWTSGGNTGELFF.

This clone was detected a few times. This chain joins TRBV30 and TRBJ2-7; 7 nucleotides agree with TRBD1. The V and J ends lost 0 bases and 6 bases, in that order; junction bases with no gene match: 5. From germline, CDR1 is GTSNPN and CDR2 SVGIG (reference sequence). This CDR3 is built from 13 residues. This CDR3 reads CAWSVGAGGEQYF. CDR3 DNA: TGTGCCTGGAGTGTTGGGGCAGGGGGCGAGCAGTACTTC. The full variable domain, completed using reference TRBV30 and TRBJ2-7, is SQTIHQWPATLVQPVGSPLSLECTVEGTSNPNLYWYRQAAGRGLQLLFYSVGIGQISSEVPQNLSASRPQDRQFILSSKKLLLSDSGFYLCAWSVGAGGEQYFGPGTRLTVT.

Details on this clone: One end of the junction fails to match germline, which may point to a read error. The chain recombines TRBV7-7 with TRBJ2-5, with no clear D. The CDR3 consists of 13 residues. Germline CDR1 is SSHAT and CDR2 is FNYEAQ (reference sequence). CDR3 sequence (DNA): TGTGCTAGCAGCGCAGAGAGGCGCGAGACCCAGTACTTC. Translation gives CASSAERRETQYF. Combining the CDR3 with reference TRBV7-7 and TRBJ2-5 gives the whole variable domain GAGVSQSPRYKVTKRGQDVTLRCDPISSHATLYWYQQALGQGPEFLTYFNYEAQPDKSGLPSDRFSAERPEGSISTLTIQRTEQRDSAMYRCASSAERRETQYFGPGTRLLVL.

The CDR3 loop is CASSSLLPMNNEQFF. The CDR3 coding sequence is TGTGCCAGCAGTTCCTTGCTACCGATGAACAATGAGCAGTTCTTC. The gene calls are TRBV27 and TRBJ2-1, with D uncertain. There are 15 residues in the CDR3. Germline V lookup: CDR1 MNHEY, CDR2 SMNVEV (reference sequence). The ends were cut back, 4 bases at V and 5 bases at J, with 15 bases in the middle.

The count of this clone is one. V and J are TRBV6-6 and TRBJ2-7; D ambiguous. Germline CDR1 is MNHNY and CDR2 is SVGAGI (reference sequence). The CDR3 is 12 residues long. The V gene lost 4 bases and the J gene lost 2 bases, with 6 bases spanning the gap. Here the CDR3 DNA reads TGTGCCAGCAGTTTCCCCGCCTACGAGCAGTACTTC. Translated, it gives CASSFPAYEQYF.